The clone carrying this TCR beta chain occurred many times. Its antigen remains unknown. The sample comes from a study of T cell repertoires in cytomegalovirus infection. Study-wide background: Public TCR beta signatures provided an indication of both CMV infection and a matching HLA type. Whole-study findings and limits: Ex vivo responses were dominated by HLA-C-restricted CMV-specific TCR beta clonotypes.

One entry per CDR3 protein, called by TCRdb with MiXCR from the reads. This sample yields hundreds of thousands of distinct CDR3 sequences, of which 9% to 9.5% are seen a single time; roughly 4% belongs to the top ten. V lost 10 bases and J lost 6; bases outside the gene matches: 14. The CDR3 covers 15 residues. Germline V gene lookup returns CDR1 SNHLY and CDR2 FYNNEI. The clonotype comes from a human donor in good health (CMV status not recorded). Some clones in this sample may be carry-over from other donors' samples. The chain links TRBV2 to TRBJ2-1; TRBD1 matches at 8 bases. Material: PBMCs. DNA for the CDR3: TGTGCCAATCCCAGGACAGGGCTTGTATCCAATGAGCAGTTCTTC. Its protein is CANPRTGLVSNEQFF.